One and the same sample provided the 10 T cell receptor beta chains below, sequenced in a study of cytomegalovirus exposure and HLA in healthy donors. 13 Jbeta primers and 60 Vbeta primers were used for the PCR. Sequencing used immunoSEQ multiplex PCR; TCRdb keeps in-frame clones, though not all of them. Of approximately 140,000 clones detected, around three quarters appear once; the ten largest clones hold nearly 7%. Sequences were obtained from PBMCs. The source is a man aged 40-49 years in good health and CMV-seropositive.

The chain carries TRBV6-5 and TRBJ2-1, with 11 nucleotides matching TRBD2. With 5 bases clipped from V and 7 bases from J, the junction kept 7 bases outside the gene matches. The germline V gene encodes CDR1 MNHEY and CDR2 SVGAGI. This CDR3 is 15 amino acids long. CDR3 in amino acids: CASSPGTSGDNEQFF. CDR3 nucleotides: TGTGCCAGCAGTCCCGGGACTAGCGGCGATAATGAGCAGTTCTTC.

The J gene is TRBJ2-5, the V gene TRBV6-1; a weak D match, TRBD2 (6 bases). The CDR3 runs 15 residues. Trimming pared 4 bases from V and 4 bases from J, leaving 16 bases between. CDR1 MNHNS and CDR2 SASEGT come from the germline V gene. CDR3 residues: CASSGVGGPGETQYF. The DNA of the CDR3 is TGTGCCAGCAGTGGGGTGGGGGGACCGGGAGAGACCCAGTACTTC.

DNA for the CDR3: TGTGCCAGCAGCTTAGACGGACAGACTGAAGCTTTCTTT. Residues: CASSLDGQTEAFF. The chain uses TRBV7-2 and TRBJ1-1; perhaps TRBD1 as D (6 bases). V gave up 1 base and J gave up 5 bases, with 8 bases separating them. The germline V gene has CDR1 SGHTA and CDR2 FQGNSA. The CDR3 totals 13 residues.

The chain recombines TRBV7-8 with TRBJ1-5, with D tentatively TRBD1 (6 bases). V was clipped by 5 bases and J by 3 bases, with 14 bases between them. This CDR3 is 15 amino acids long. The germline V gene has CDR1 SGHVS and CDR2 FQNEAQ. CDR3 sequence: CASSPGALSNQPQHF. The CDR3 DNA sequence: TGTGCCAGCAGCCCAGGGGCCCTGTCCAATCAGCCCCAGCATTTT.

This chain uses TRBV6-5 with TRBJ2-5; 7 positions agree with TRBD2. The CDR3 has 14 residues. Germline lookup yields CDR1 MNHEY and CDR2 SVGAGI. The V gene end was trimmed by 6 bases and the J gene end by 5 bases; junction bases not matched to a gene: 9. CDR3 sequence reads: CASRGGWAEETQYF. CDR3 sequence (DNA): TGTGCCAGCAGGGGGGGGTGGGCGGAGGAGACCCAGTACTTC.

V usage is TRBV7-9 and J usage is TRBJ2-7; possibly TRBD1 for D (5 bases). Germline V gives CDR1 SEHNR, CDR2 FQNEAQ (reference sequence). V was cut by 1 base and J by 2 bases, with 12 bases left in between. This CDR3 has 15 amino acids. The CDR3 reads CASSLGVGATYEQYF. The DNA for the CDR3 is TGTGCCAGCAGCTTAGGGGTAGGGGCCACCTACGAGCAGTACTTC. Complete variable domain (other parts from reference TRBV7-9 and TRBJ2-7): DTGVSQNPRHKITKRGQNVTFRCDPISEHNRLYWYRQTLGQGPEFLTYFQNEAQLEKSRLLSDRFSAERPKGSFSTLEIQRTEQGDSAMYLCASSLGVGATYEQYFGPGTRLTVT.

This chain connects TRBV29-1 to TRBJ2-5; D is uncertain. The germline gives CDR1 SQVTM, CDR2 ANQGSEA. This CDR3 comprises 10 residues. The germline V and J ends were trimmed by 7 bases and 7 bases, with 10 bases remaining between them. The CDR3: CSARAGTQYF. The CDR3 DNA sequence: TGCAGCGCCAGAGCAGGGACCCAGTACTTC.

The CDR3 bases are TGTGCCAGCAGTCTTGTAGCGGCCTCCTACAATGAGCAGTTCTTC. This codes for CASSLVAASYNEQFF. The chain employs TRBV2 and TRBJ2-1; possible D gene TRBD2, 6 bases. V was pared by 5 bases and J by 0 bases, with 11 bases between. The CDR3 has 15 amino acids. Germline V lookup: CDR1 SNHLY, CDR2 FYNNEI. The whole variable domain, filled in from reference TRBV2 and TRBJ2-1, reads EPEVTQTPSHQVTQMGQEVILRCVPISNHLYFYWYRQILGQKVEFLVSFYNNEISEKSEIFDDQFSVERPDGSNFTLKIRSTKLEDSAMYFCASSLVAASYNEQFFGPGTRLTVL.

The genes are TRBV5-1 and TRBJ1-2; tentative D call: TRBD1 (6 bases). The CDR3 extends over 14 amino acids. Germline loops: CDR1 SGHRS, CDR2 YFSETQ. The germline V and J ends were trimmed by 3 bases and 2 bases, with 11 bases remaining between them. This CDR3 reads CASSSTGPNYGYTF. DNA for the CDR3: TGCGCCAGCAGCTCAACAGGGCCCAACTATGGCTACACCTTC.

The J gene is TRBJ1-5, the V gene TRBV6-6, with D hard to call. CDR3 size: 12 residues. Deletions cut 5 bases from V and 5 bases from J, with 7 bases between. Germline-derived CDR1 and CDR2 are MNHNY and SVGAGI (reference sequence). The CDR3 protein is CASSPVYQPQHF. The CDR3 bases are TGTGCCAGCAGTCCGGTATATCAGCCCCAGCATTTT.